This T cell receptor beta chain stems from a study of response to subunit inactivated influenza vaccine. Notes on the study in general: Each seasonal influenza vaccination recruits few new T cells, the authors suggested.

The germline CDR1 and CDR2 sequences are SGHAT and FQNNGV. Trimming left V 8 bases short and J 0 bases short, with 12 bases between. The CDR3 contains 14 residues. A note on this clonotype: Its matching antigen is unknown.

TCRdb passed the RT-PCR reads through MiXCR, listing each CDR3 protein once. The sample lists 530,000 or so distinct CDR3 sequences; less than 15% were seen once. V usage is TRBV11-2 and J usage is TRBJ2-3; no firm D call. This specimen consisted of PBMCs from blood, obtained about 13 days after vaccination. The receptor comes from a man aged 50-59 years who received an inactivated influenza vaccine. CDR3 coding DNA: TGTGCCAGCGGACGAGTTTTTAGCACAGATACGCAGTATTTT. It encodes CASGRVFSTDTQYF.